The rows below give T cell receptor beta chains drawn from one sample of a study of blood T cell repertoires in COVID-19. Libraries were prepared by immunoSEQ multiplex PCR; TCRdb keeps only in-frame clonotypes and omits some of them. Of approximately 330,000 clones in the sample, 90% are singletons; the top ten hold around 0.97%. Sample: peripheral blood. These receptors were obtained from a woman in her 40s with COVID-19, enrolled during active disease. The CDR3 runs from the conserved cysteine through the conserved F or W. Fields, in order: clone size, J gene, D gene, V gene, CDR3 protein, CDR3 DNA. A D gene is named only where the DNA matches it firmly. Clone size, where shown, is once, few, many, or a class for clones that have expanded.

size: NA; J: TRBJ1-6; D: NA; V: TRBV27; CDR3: CARLEPRQKKDNSPLHF; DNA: TGTGCCAGACTCGAACCGAGACAGAAAAAAGATAATTCACCCCTCCACTTT
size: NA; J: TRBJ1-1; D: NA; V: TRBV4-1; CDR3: CASSQGWGGVTEAFF; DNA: TGCGCCAGCAGCCAAGGTTGGGGGGGGGTTACTGAAGCTTTCTTT
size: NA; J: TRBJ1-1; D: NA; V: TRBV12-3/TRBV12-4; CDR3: CASSLISGTPYF; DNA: TGTGCCAGCAGTTTAATTAGTGGGACACCGTACTTT
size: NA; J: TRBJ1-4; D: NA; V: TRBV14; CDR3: CASSPLASSHEKLFF; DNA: TGTGCCAGCAGCCCCCTAGCCTCGAGCCATGAAAAACTGTTTTTT
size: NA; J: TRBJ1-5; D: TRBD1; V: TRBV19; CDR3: CASSIGPGTGRFYSNQPQHF; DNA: TGTGCCAGTAGTATAGGCCCGGGGACAGGGCGCTTTTATAGCAATCAGCCCCAGCATTTT
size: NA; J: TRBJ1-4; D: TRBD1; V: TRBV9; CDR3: CASRPSGTGDEKLFF; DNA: TGTGCCAGCAGACCTTCCGGGACAGGGGATGAAAAACTGTTTTTT
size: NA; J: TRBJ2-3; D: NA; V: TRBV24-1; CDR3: CATSKNRPSTDTQYF; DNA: TGTGCCACCAGTAAAAACAGACCAAGCACAGATACGCAGTATTTT
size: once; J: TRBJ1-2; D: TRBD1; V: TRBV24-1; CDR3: CATSDSLTGGYGYTF; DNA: TGTGCCACCAGTGATTCCTTGACAGGGGGGTATGGCTACACCTTC
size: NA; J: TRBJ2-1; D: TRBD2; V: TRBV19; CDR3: CASLSGSSGYNEQFF; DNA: TGTGCCAGCCTATCAGGCTCTAGCGGATACAATGAGCAGTTCTTC
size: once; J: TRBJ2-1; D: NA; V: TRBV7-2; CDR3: CASSLGPRGFMSNEQFF; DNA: TGTGCCAGCAGCCTAGGGCCCCGGGGGTTTATGAGTAATGAGCAGTTCTTC
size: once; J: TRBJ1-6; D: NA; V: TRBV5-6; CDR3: CASSFLSSYNSPLHF; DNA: TGTGCCAGCAGCTTCTTGAGCTCCTATAATTCACCCCTCCACTTT
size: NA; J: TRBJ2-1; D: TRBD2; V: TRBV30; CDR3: CAWSVRTSGRAFYNEQFF; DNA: TGTGCCTGGAGTGTACGGACTAGCGGGAGGGCCTTTTACAATGAGCAGTTCTTC
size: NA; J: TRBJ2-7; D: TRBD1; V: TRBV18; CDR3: CASSIGQGGVYEQYF; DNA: TGTGCCAGCTCAATTGGACAGGGGGGAGTCTACGAGCAGTACTTC
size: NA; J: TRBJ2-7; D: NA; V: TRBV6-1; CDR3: CASSEALGLASNEQYF; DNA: TGTGCCAGCAGTGAAGCCCTGGGGCTAGCGTCTAACGAGCAGTACTTC
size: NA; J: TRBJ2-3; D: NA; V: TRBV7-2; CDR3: CASSLVFLLLPTDTQYF; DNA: TGTGCCAGCAGCTTAGTGTTTCTACTACTGCCCACAGATACGCAGTATTTT
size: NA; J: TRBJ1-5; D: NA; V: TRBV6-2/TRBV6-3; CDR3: CASSYATSGNQPQHF; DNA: TGTGCCAGCAGTTACGCAACGTCGGGCAATCAGCCCCAGCATTTT
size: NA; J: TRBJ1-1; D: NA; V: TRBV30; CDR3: CAWSRQPPRDTEAFF; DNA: TGTGCCTGGAGCCGGCAGCCCCCGAGGGACACTGAAGCTTTCTTT
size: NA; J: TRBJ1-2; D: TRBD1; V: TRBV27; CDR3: CASSFTPDRAAYGYTF; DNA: TGTGCCAGCAGTTTTACGCCAGACAGGGCCGCCTATGGCTACACCTTC
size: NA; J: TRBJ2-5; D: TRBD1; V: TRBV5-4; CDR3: CASSFGQGRETQYF; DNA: TGTGCCAGCAGCTTTGGACAGGGGAGAGAGACCCAGTACTTC
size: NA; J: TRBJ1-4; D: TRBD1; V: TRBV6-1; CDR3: CASCDRGANEKLFF; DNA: TGTGCCAGCTGTGACAGGGGGGCTAATGAAAAACTGTTTTTT
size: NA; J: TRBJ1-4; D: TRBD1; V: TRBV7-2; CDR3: CASSLGQGEQKLFF; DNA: TGTGCCAGCAGCTTGGGACAGGGGGAGCAAAAACTGTTTTTT
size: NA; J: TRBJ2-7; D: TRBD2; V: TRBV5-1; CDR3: CASSLAGASGRMYEQYF; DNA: TGCGCCAGCAGCTTGGCCGGGGCTAGCGGGAGGATGTACGAGCAGTACTTC
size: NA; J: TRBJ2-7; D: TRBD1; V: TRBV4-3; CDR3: CASSQEVGQGAYEQYF; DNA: TGCGCCAGCAGCCAAGAGGTGGGACAGGGAGCCTACGAGCAGTACTTC
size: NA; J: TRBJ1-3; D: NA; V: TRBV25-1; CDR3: CASSTGTLGNTIYF; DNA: TGTGCCAGCAGTACCGGGACACTTGGAAACACCATATATTTT
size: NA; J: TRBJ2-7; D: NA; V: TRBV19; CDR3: CASSMASGAYEQYF; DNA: TGTGCCAGTAGTATGGCTAGTGGAGCCTACGAGCAGTACTTC
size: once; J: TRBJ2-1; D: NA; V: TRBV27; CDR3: CASSYKAGGPFF; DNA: TGTGCCAGCAGTTACAAAGCCGGGGGGCCGTTCTTC
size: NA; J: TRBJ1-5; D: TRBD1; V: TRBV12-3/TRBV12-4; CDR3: CASGGQGSQPQHF; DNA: TGTGCCAGCGGGGGACAGGGAAGTCAGCCCCAGCATTTT
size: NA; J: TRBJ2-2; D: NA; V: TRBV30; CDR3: CAWSGGNTGELFF; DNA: TGTGCCTGGAGTGGCGGGAACACCGGGGAGCTGTTTTTT
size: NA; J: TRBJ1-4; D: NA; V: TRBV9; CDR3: CASSVGLQVNEKLFF; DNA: TGTGCCAGCAGCGTAGGTCTACAGGTTAATGAAAAACTGTTTTTT
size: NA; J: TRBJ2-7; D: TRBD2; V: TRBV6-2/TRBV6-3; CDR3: CASGLALAGVSHEQYF; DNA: TGTGCCAGCGGCCTTGCCCTAGCGGGAGTTTCCCACGAGCAGTACTTC
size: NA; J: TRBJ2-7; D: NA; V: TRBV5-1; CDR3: CASSRRDSPGGEQYF; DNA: TGCGCCAGCAGCAGACGGGACTCCCCTGGGGGCGAGCAGTACTTC
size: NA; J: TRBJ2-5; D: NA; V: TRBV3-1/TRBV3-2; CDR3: CASSQDLGLWQGRSQETQYF; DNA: TGTGCCAGCAGCCAAGATCTCGGTTTGTGGCAGGGTCGGAGTCAAGAGACCCAGTACTTC
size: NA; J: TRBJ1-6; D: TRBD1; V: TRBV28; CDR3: CASSPTGGSSYNSPLHF; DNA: TGTGCCAGCAGTCCCACAGGGGGAAGTTCCTATAATTCACCCCTCCACTTT
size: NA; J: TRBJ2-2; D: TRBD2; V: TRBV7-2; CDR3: CASSPTSGRPNTGELFF; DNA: TGTGCCAGCAGCCCGACTAGCGGGAGGCCGAACACCGGGGAGCTGTTTTTT
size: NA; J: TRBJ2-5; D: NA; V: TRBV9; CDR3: CASSVQALGETQYF; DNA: TGTGCCAGCAGCGTACAAGCGTTAGGTGAGACCCAGTACTTC
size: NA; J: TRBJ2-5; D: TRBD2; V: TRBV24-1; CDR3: CATSDPSGGSQTQYF; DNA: TGTGCCACCAGTGATCCTAGCGGGGGGTCCCAGACCCAGTACTTC
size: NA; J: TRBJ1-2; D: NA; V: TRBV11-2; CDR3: CATSVGRAHPPNYGYTF; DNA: TGTGCCACATCGGTGGGCAGGGCTCACCCCCCTAACTATGGCTACACCTTC
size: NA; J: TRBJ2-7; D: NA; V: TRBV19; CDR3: CASSINDPGSYEQYF; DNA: TGTGCCAGTAGTATTAATGATCCGGGGTCCTACGAGCAGTACTTC
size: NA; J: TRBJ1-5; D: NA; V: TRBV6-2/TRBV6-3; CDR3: CASSQTTDRNQPQHF; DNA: TGTGCCAGCAGTCAGACAACAGACCGAAATCAGCCCCAGCATTTT
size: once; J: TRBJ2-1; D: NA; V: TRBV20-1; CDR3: CSASRMNEQFF; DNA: TGCAGTGCTAGCAGGATGAATGAGCAGTTCTTC
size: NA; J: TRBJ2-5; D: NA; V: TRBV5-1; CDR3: CASGQGRYEETQYF; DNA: TGCGCCAGCGGCCAGGGGAGATACGAAGAGACCCAGTACTTC
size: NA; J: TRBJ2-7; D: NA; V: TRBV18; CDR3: CASSPPSVLAGEQYF; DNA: TGTGCCAGCTCACCACCGTCTGTACTGGCAGGCGAGCAGTACTTC
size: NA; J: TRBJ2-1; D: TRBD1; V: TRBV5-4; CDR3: CASSYQDRLYNEQFF; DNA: TGTGCCAGCAGCTACCAGGACAGGCTTTACAATGAGCAGTTCTTC
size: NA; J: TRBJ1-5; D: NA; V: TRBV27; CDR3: CASSPWGSGNQPQHF; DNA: TGTGCCAGCAGCCCTTGGGGCTCGGGCAATCAGCCCCAGCATTTT
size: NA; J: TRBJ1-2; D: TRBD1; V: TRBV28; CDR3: CASTPGQVIGYTF; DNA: TGTGCCAGCACCCCGGGACAGGTCATAGGCTACACCTTC
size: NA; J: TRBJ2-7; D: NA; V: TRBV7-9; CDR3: CASSFVQSYEQYF; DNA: TGTGCCAGCAGCTTTGTTCAATCCTACGAGCAGTACTTC
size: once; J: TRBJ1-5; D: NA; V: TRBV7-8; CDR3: CASSRSARQVSNQPQHF; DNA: TGTGCCAGCAGCCGCTCTGCTCGACAGGTTAGCAATCAGCCCCAGCATTTT
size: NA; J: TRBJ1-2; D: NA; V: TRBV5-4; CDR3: CASSQTKRIPLGYGYTF; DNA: TGTGCCAGCAGCCAGACTAAAAGAATCCCCTTAGGCTATGGCTACACCTTC
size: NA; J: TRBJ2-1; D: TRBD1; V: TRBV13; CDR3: CASRGTGNNEQFF; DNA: TGTGCCAGCAGGGGGACAGGGAACAATGAGCAGTTCTTC